What follows are 14 T cell receptor beta chains derived from one specimen sequenced in a study of Ad26.COV2.S vaccination and SARS-CoV-2 variants. The treatment denotes: roughly 18 received Ad26.COV2.S at low or high dose, single or two shots; about 5 received placebo; per-sample allocation not given. Repertoires come from day 63 after the first vaccine or placebo injection. Libraries were prepared by immunoSEQ multiplex PCR; TCRdb keeps only in-frame clonotypes and omits some of them. The data show a few hundred thousand clones, approximately 89% seen once. The sequencing here drew on peripheral blood, taken in a trial of Ad26.COV2.S vaccine versus placebo. Every receptor here comes from a person aged 18-60 years who received the Ad26.COV2.S COVID-19 vaccine or a placebo.

The V call is TRBV6-5, the J call TRBJ1-6, with 8 positions matching TRBD1. The CDR3 has 15 amino acids. Looked up from germline, CDR1 is MNHEY and CDR2 is SVGAGI. Trimming took 6 bases from V and 7 from J; bases not matched to a gene: 8. CDR3 amino acids: CASSFDRGPNSPLHF. DNA for the CDR3: TGTGCCAGCAGCTTTGACAGGGGCCCCAATTCACCCCTCCACTTT.

The chain joins TRBV3-1 (or the pseudogene TRBV3-2) to TRBJ1-3, with D maybe TRBD1 (6 bases). Germline V lookup: CDR1 LGHDT, CDR2 YNNKEL (reference sequence). V dropped 6 bases and J dropped 9 bases, with 18 bases sitting between them. The CDR3 totals 14 residues. CDR3 in amino acids: CASRPGTPGSTIYF. In nucleotides, the CDR3 is TGTGCCAGCAGGCCCGGGACACCGGGTAGCACCATATATTTT.

The rearrangement uses TRBV5-1 and TRBJ1-4; D not certain. V lost 4 bases to trimming and J lost 0 bases, with 10 bases between them. Germline V gene sequence: CDR1 SGHRS, CDR2 YFSETQ. The CDR3 contains 15 residues. The CDR3 reads CASSAGGTTNEKLFF. CDR3 nucleotides: TGCGCCAGCAGCGCTGGAGGGACAACTAATGAAAAACTGTTTTTT.

This clone was seen a handful of times. The genes are TRBV5-6 and TRBJ2-7; 10 bases map to TRBD2. In germline, CDR1 is SGHDT, CDR2 YYEEEE. CDR3 length equals 15 residues. Losses at the gene ends were 4 bases for V and 1 base for J; bases not matched to a gene: 5. In DNA form, the CDR3 reads TGTGCCAGCAGCGCTGGACTAGCGGATTCCTACGAGCAGTACTTC. This translates into CASSAGLADSYEQYF.

This chain connects TRBV6-2 or TRBV6-3 to TRBJ2-7; 12 bases are shared with TRBD2. The V gene's germline CDR1 is MNHEY and CDR2 SVGEGT. CDR3 length: 15 residues. Losses at the gene ends were 7 bases for V and 2 bases for J; bases not matched to a gene: 6. This CDR3 reads CASIPRTSGTYEQYF. The CDR3 DNA is TGTGCCAGCATCCCTCGGACTAGCGGGACCTACGAGCAGTACTTC.

J is TRBJ2-3 and V is TRBV12-2; TRBD2, as called in the table, went unchecked against the DNA. TRBV12-2 is deemed a pseudogene. The CDR3 has 15 amino acids. The CDR3, as DNA: TGTGCAAGTCGCTCACTAGCGGTCCTCACAGATACGCAGTATTTT. This encodes CASRSLAVLTDTQYF.

The chain combines TRBV7-9 with TRBJ2-1, with 11 bases matching TRBD1. Germline CDR1 is SEHNR and CDR2 is FQNEAQ (reference sequence). The CDR3 is 14 amino acids. V shed 5 bases and J 8 bases; nucleotides not matched to a gene: 5. The DNA of the CDR3 is TGTGCCAGCAGCCTGGGACAGGGGGTCGATGAGCAGTTCTTC. Protein: CASSLGQGVDEQFF.

The gene calls are TRBV9 and TRBJ2-3; D unclear. Germline-derived CDR1 and CDR2 are SGDLS and YYNGEE. The ends were cut back, 7 bases at V and 6 bases at J, with 15 bases in the middle. The CDR3 length is 13 residues. As DNA, the CDR3 is TGTGCCAGCTCCCGGCCCTCGGGCGATACGCAGTATTTT. Protein product: CASSRPSGDTQYF.

The genes are TRBV28 and TRBJ1-5; the D gene is possibly TRBD1 (6 bases). V shed 3 bases and J shed 4 bases, with 13 bases lying between them. The CDR3 extends over 15 amino acids. In germline, CDR1 is MDHEN, CDR2 SYDVKM. In nucleotides, the CDR3 is TGTGCCAGCAGTTTTGATTTGGACAGTAATCAGCCCCAGCATTTT. It encodes CASSFDLDSNQPQHF.

This chain links TRBV6-6 with TRBJ2-5; TRBD2 aligns across 10 bases. Unmatched junction bases numbered 7, after V lost 6 bases and J lost 0 bases. This CDR3 has 16 residues. The germline CDR1 and CDR2 sequences are MNHNY and SVGAGI (reference sequence). The chain's CDR3 is CASRTAGGAYQETQYF. The CDR3 nucleotides read TGTGCCAGCAGGACAGCGGGAGGGGCGTACCAAGAGACCCAGTACTTC.

In DNA, the CDR3 is TGTGCCAGCAGTTCATCCGGGACAGGGGGCTTCACCGGGGAGCTGTTTTTT. As protein: CASSSSGTGGFTGELFF. The gene calls are TRBV28 and TRBJ2-2; 12 nucleotides match TRBD1. Germline V CDR1 and CDR2: MDHEN, SYDVKM. The CDR3 sequence is 17 residues long. The trim removed 4 bases at V and 4 bases at J, leaving 7 bases unmatched.

J is TRBJ2-2 and V is TRBV5-1; D uncertain. CDR1 SGHRS and CDR2 YFSETQ come from the germline V gene. V shed 1 base and J shed 3 bases, with 4 bases lying between them. CDR3 length: 13 residues. CDR3 bases: TGCGCCAGCAGCTTGCGGGACACCGGGGAGCTGTTTTTT. It specifies CASSLRDTGELFF.

CDR3 in DNA: TGTGCCAGTAGTTATGCCCCGGGAGGGACAGATACGCAGTATTTT. The encoded protein is CASSYAPGGTDTQYF. The chain employs TRBV19 and TRBJ2-3, with TRBD2 matching 8 bases. Per the germline V gene, CDR1 is LNHDA and CDR2 is SQIVND (reference sequence). V shed 5 bases and J 3 bases; nucleotides not matched to a gene: 7. The CDR3 is 15 amino acids.

This chain connects TRBV12-3 or TRBV12-4 to TRBJ1-1; D is unclear. This CDR3 has 13 residues. Trimming cost V 0 bases and J 4 bases, with 6 bases left between them. For the CDR3, the DNA is TGTGCCAGCAGTTTAGCAGGTCTCACTGAAGCTTTCTTT. Translation gives CASSLAGLTEAFF.